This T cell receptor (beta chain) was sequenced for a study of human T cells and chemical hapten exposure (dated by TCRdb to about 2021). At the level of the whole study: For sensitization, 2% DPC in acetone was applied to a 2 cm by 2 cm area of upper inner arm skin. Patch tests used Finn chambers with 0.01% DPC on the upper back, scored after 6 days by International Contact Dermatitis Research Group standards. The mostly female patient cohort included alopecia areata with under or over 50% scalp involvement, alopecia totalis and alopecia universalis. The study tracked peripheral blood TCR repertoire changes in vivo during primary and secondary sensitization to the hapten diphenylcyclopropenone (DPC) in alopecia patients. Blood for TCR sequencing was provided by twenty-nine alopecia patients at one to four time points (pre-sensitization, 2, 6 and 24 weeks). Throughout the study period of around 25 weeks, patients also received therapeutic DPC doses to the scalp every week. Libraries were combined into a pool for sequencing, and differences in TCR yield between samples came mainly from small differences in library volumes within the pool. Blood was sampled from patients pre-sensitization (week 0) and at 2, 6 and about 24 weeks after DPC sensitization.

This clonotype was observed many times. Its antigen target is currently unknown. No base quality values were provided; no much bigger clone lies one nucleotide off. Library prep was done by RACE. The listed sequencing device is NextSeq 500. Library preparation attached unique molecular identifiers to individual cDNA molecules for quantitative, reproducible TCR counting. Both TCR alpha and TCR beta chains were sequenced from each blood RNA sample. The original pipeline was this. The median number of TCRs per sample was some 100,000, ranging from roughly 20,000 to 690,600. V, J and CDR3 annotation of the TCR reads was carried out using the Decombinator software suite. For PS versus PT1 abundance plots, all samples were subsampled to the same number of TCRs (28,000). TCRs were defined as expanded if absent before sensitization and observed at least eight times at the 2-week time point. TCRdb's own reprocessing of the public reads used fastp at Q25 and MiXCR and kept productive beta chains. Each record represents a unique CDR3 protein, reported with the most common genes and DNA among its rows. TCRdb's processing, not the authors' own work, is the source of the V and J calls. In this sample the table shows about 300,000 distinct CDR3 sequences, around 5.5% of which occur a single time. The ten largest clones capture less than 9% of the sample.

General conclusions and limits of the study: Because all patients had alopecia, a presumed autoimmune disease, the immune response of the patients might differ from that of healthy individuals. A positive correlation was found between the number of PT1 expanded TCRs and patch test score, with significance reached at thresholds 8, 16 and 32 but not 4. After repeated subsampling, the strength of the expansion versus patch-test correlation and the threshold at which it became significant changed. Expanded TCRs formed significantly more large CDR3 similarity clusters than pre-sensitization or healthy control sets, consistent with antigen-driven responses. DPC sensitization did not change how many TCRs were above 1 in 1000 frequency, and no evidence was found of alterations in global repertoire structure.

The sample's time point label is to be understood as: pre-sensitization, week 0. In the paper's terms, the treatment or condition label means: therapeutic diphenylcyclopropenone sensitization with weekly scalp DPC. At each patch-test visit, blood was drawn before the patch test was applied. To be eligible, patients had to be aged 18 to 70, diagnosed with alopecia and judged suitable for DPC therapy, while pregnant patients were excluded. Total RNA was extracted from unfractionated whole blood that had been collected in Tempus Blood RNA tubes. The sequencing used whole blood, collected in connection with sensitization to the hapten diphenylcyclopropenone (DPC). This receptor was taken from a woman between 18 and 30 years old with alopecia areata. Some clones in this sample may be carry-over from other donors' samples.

The CDR3 has the sequence CASSPWTATNTEAFF. In nucleotides, the sequence is TGTGCCAGCTCACCGTGGACAGCTACTAACACTGAAGCTTTCTTT. Recombination joined TRBV18 with TRBJ1-1; TRBD1 is a weak D gene call, 6 bases matching. Inclusive of the bounding cysteine and phenylalanine, the CDR3 is 15 residues long. Only CDR3 DNA is held: 45 bases, read in frame from base 1. The germline V gene sets CDR1 to KGHSH and CDR2 to LQKENI. V is cut by 3 bases and J by 2 bases, and the space between the germline ends is 13 bases.